The 17 T cell receptor beta chains listed next were all sequenced from one sample in a study of T cell repertoires in cytomegalovirus infection. TCRdb ran MiXCR on the reads and lists one entry per CDR3 protein. The table has more than 110,000 distinct CDR3 sequences, over 25% seen once. Their recognized antigens are unknown. This sample comprised CD8+ T cells from cultured PBMCs, obtained from culture after CMV antigen stimulation. The receptors come from a human donor in good health (CMV status not recorded). Some clones in this sample may be carry-over from other donors' samples.

The CDR3 spells CASSVTSVSSYNEQFF. In DNA, the CDR3 is TGCGCCAGCAGCGTGACTAGCGTGAGCTCCTACAATGAGCAGTTCTTC. The chain joins TRBV5-1 to TRBJ2-1; TRBD2 matches 8 bases. The germline gives CDR1 SGHRS, CDR2 YFSETQ. V lost 4 bases to trimming and J lost 0 bases; unmatched junction nucleotides: 6. CDR3 length equals 16 residues.

V gene TRBV19 combines with J gene TRBJ2-1; possibly TRBD2 for D (5 bases). From germline, CDR1 is LNHDA and CDR2 SQIVND (reference sequence). This CDR3 has 15 amino acids. Trimming removed 2 bases from V and 4 bases from J, with 12 bases in between. The CDR3 DNA follows: TGTGCCAGTAGTATACTTCCGGAGGTTTACAATGAGCAGTTCTTC. Its protein is CASSILPEVYNEQFF.

The table lists this clonotype with many counts. The chain links TRBV11-3 to TRBJ1-1; TRBD1 is a possible D gene (6 bases). CDR3 length equals 13 residues. Germline CDR1 is SGHNT and CDR2 is YENEEA. V was pared by 8 bases and J by 4 bases, with 14 bases between. The CDR3 DNA follows: TGTGCCAGCGCGTCAGGGGCCGGCACTGAAGCTTTCTTT. Its protein product is CASASGAGTEAFF.

V usage is TRBV7-6 and J usage is TRBJ2-3; D unclear. Trimming took off 8 bases at V and 2 bases at J, with 11 bases between the two ends. This CDR3 is built from 13 residues. Germline V gives CDR1 SGHVS, CDR2 FNYEAQ. In nucleotides, the CDR3 is TGTGCCAGCCGAGACACATTCACAGATACGCAGTATTTT. This sequence encodes CASRDTFTDTQYF.

V usage is TRBV11-2 and J usage is TRBJ2-7; D is possibly TRBD1 (5 bases). The germline V gene has CDR1 SGHAT and CDR2 FQNNGV. The V and J ends lost 2 bases and 2 bases respectively, with 13 bases between them. The CDR3 contains 15 residues. The CDR3 is CASSLSAQGAYEQYF. CDR3 nucleotide sequence: TGTGCCAGCAGCTTATCAGCTCAGGGCGCCTACGAGCAGTACTTC.

This clonotype was found a few times. This chain uses TRBV19 with TRBJ2-1; tentatively, D is TRBD2 (5 bases). Trimming pared 6 bases from V and 3 bases from J, leaving 12 bases between. Per the germline V gene, CDR1 is LNHDA and CDR2 is SQIVND (reference sequence). The CDR3 is 14 residues long. The CDR3 nucleotides read TGTGCCAGTAGGCCCCAGGACTTCTACAATGAGCAGTTCTTC. Translation gives CASRPQDFYNEQFF.

This sequence joins TRBV7-6 and TRBJ1-1; tentatively, D is TRBD1 (5 bases). The CDR3 is 14 amino acids. CDR1 and CDR2 (germline): SGHVS, FNYEAQ. The V end lost 7 bases, the J end lost 4 bases, and 16 bases lay between the germline ends. DNA of the CDR3: TGTGCCAGCATCATAGCCGGGGGGATCACTGAAGCTTTCTTT. Protein: CASIIAGGITEAFF.

There are a few counts of this clonotype. The rearrangement joins TRBV4-2 to TRBJ2-5; D may be TRBD2 (6 bases). Trimming shortened V by 4 bases and J by 5 bases, and 11 bases separated the two germline ends. The CDR3 extends over 13 amino acids. The germline CDR1 and CDR2 sequences are LGHNA and YNFKEQ. CDR3 protein: CASSPTAGETQYF. CDR3 bases: TGTGCCAGCAGCCCTACCGCGGGGGAGACCCAGTACTTC.

This clonotype was counted at least ten times. The chain recombines TRBV6-1 with TRBJ2-3; 9 bases align to TRBD1. CDR1 and CDR2 from the germline V gene are MNHNS and SASEGT. This CDR3 comprises 17 residues. Trimming removed 7 bases from V and 0 bases from J; junction bases left unmatched: 11. In DNA form, the CDR3 reads TGTGCCAGCAAAACCCAAACCGGGACAGGGAGCACAGATACGCAGTATTTT. It codes for CASKTQTGTGSTDTQYF.

This clonotype was seen many times. This chain connects TRBV7-8 to TRBJ1-4, with D hard to call. Germline values: CDR1 SGHVS, CDR2 FQNEAQ. V dropped 1 base and J dropped 8 bases, with 11 bases sitting between them. The CDR3 length is 14 residues. In nucleotides, the CDR3 is TGTGCCAGCAGCTTAGGACAAGGGTACGAAAAACTGTTTTTT. Encoded protein: CASSLGQGYEKLFF.

In this sample, this clonotype turned up once. This chain links TRBV2 with TRBJ2-1; D uncertain. CDR3 length equals 13 residues. Trimming left V 4 bases short and J 4 bases short, with 8 bases between. CDR1 and CDR2 from the germline V gene are SNHLY and FYNNEI. Here the CDR3 DNA reads TGTGCCAGCAGTGTGGGATGGTACAATGAGCAGTTCTTC. Its protein product is CASSVGWYNEQFF.

The chain joins TRBV7-8 to TRBJ2-1, with D unresolved. The CDR3 runs 12 residues. The V gene's germline CDR1 is SGHVS and CDR2 FQNEAQ. The ends were cut back, 2 bases at V and 6 bases at J, with 5 bases in the middle. The CDR3: CASSLSPNEQFF. The CDR3 coding sequence is TGTGCCAGCAGCTTATCCCCCAATGAGCAGTTCTTC.

This clonotype has more than one count but fewer than ten. V and J are TRBV12-3 or TRBV12-4 and TRBJ1-2; D remains unclear. The CDR3 is made up of 14 amino acids. The ends were cut back, 2 bases at V and 4 bases at J, with 11 bases in the middle. CDR3 sequence reads: CASSLLGIGYGYTF. The CDR3 DNA reads as TGTGCCAGCAGTTTACTGGGGATAGGCTATGGCTACACCTTC.

This clonotype was counted only a few times. Written as DNA, the CDR3 is TGTGCCAGCAGTGAACCGTCGGACCCGGAAAAACTGTTTTTT. Translating it yields CASSEPSDPEKLFF. The chain links TRBV2 to TRBJ1-4; no reliable D call. This CDR3 region has 14 residues. Per the germline V gene, CDR1 is SNHLY and CDR2 is FYNNEI. Trimming took off 2 bases at V and 8 bases at J, with 12 bases between the two ends.

This clonotype has only a few counts. The J gene is TRBJ2-3, the V gene TRBV28, with 10 bases that match TRBD1. The germline V gene has CDR1 MDHEN and CDR2 SYDVKM. The V and J ends lost 4 bases and 6 bases, in that order; junction bases with no gene match: 10. The CDR3 runs 16 residues. Here the CDR3 DNA reads TGTGCCAGCAGTTCAATCGACAGGGGGCATAGGGATACGCAGTATTTT. Translating it yields CASSSIDRGHRDTQYF.

The rearrangement links TRBV7-8 to TRBJ1-1; D is perhaps TRBD1 (5 bases). From germline, CDR1 is SGHVS and CDR2 FQNEAQ. The CDR3 is made up of 15 amino acids. The germline V and J ends were trimmed by 5 bases and 4 bases, with 17 bases remaining between them. The CDR3 protein is CASSPPGGMSTEAFF. Written as DNA, the CDR3 is TGTGCCAGCAGCCCTCCTGGGGGGATGAGCACTGAAGCTTTCTTT.

This clonotype was counted a few times. This chain links TRBV12-5 with TRBJ2-7; D gene ambiguous. The ends were cut back, 0 bases at V and 5 bases at J, with 14 bases in the middle. Germline lookup yields CDR1 LGHNT and CDR2 FRNRAP. The CDR3 loop spans 15 amino acids. The DNA for the CDR3 is TGTGCTAGTGGTTTGGTACCTCTAGGCAGCGACGAGCAGTACTTC. Its translation is CASGLVPLGSDEQYF.